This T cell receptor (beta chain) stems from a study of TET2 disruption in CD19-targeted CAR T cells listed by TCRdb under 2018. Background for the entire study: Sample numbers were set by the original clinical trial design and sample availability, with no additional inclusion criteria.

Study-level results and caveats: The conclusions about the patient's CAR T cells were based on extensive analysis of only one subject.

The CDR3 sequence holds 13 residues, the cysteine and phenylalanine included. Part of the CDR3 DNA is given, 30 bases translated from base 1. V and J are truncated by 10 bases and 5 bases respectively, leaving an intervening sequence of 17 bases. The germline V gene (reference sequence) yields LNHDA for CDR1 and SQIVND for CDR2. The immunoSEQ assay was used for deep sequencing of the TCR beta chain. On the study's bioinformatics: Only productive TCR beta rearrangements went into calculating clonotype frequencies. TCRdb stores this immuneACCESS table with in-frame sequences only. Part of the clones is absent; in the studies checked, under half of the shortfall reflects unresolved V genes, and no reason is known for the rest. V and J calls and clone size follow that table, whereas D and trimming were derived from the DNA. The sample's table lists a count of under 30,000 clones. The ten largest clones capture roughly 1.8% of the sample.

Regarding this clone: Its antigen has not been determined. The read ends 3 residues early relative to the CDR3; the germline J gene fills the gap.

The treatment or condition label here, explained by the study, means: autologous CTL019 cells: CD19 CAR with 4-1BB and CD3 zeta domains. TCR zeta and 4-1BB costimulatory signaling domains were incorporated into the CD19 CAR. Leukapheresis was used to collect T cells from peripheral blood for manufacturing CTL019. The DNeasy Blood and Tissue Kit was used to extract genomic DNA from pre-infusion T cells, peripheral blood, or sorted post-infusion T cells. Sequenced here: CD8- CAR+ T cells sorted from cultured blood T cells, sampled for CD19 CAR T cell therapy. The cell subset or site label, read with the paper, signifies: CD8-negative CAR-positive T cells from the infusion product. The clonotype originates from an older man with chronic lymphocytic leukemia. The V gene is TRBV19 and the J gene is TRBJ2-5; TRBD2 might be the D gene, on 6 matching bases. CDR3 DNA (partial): TGTGCCACCTCCGGGGGACTGGGGGAGACC. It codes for CATSGGLGET. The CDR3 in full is CATSGGLGETQYF. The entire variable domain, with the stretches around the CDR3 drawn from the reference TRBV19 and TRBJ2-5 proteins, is DGGITQSPKYLFRKEGQNVTLSCEQNLNHDAMYWYRQDPGQGLRLIYYSQIVNDFQKGDIAEGYSVSREKKESFPLTVTSAQKNPTAFYLCATSGGLGETQYFGPGTRLLVL.